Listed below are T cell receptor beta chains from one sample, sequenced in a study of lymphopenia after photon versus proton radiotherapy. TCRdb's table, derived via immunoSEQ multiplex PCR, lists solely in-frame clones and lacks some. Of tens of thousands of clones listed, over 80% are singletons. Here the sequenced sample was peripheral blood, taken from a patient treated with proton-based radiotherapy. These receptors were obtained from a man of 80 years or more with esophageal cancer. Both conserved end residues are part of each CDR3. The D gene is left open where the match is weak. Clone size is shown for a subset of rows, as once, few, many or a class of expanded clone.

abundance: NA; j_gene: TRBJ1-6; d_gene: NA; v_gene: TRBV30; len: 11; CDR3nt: TGTGCCGGGGGCCCGAATTCACCCCTCCACTTT; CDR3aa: CAGGPNSPLHF
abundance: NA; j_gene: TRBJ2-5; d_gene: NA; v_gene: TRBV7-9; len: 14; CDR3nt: TGTGCCAGCAGCTTAGGGGGCTCCTGGGAGACCCAGTACTTC; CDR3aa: CASSLGGSWETQYF
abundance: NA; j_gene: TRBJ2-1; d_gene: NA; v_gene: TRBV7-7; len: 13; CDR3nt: TGTGCTAGCAGCCCCCGCTTCCAGAATGAGCAGTTCTTC; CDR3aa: CASSPRFQNEQFF
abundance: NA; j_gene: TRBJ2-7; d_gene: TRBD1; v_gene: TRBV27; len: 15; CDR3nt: TGTGCCAGCAGTCCCCGGACAGGGGTGCGCTACGAGCAGTACTTC; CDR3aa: CASSPRTGVRYEQYF
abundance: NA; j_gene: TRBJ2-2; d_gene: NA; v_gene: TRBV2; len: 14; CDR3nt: TGTGCCAGCCAGAAGGGACAGAACACCGGGGAGCTGTTTTTT; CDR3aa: CASQKGQNTGELFF
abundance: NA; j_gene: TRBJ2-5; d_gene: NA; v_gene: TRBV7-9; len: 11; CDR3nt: TGTGCCAGCAGCTCCAGAGAGACCCAGTACTTC; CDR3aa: CASSSRETQYF
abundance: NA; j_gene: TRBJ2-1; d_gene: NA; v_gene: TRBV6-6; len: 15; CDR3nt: TGTGCCAGCAGTCTAAGCGGGTACTCCTACAATGAGCAGTTCTTC; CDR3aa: CASSLSGYSYNEQFF
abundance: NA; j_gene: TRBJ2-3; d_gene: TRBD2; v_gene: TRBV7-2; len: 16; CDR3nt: TGTGCCAGCAGCTCAAGGACTAGCGATAGCACAGATACGCAGTATTTT; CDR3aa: CASSSRTSDSTDTQYF
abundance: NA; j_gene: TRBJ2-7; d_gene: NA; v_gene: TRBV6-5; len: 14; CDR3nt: TGTGCCAGCTCCCTGGGGGGGCCCACCTACGAGCAGTACTTC; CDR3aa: CASSLGGPTYEQYF
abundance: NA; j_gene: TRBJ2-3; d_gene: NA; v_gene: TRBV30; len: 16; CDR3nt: TGTGCCTGGAGGCTAACAGGGATCTTGAGCACAGATACGCAGTATTTT; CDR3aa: CAWRLTGILSTDTQYF
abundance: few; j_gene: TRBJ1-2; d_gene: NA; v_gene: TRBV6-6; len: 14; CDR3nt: TGTGCCAGCAGTTACTCTTCCAATAACTATGGCTACACCTTC; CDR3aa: CASSYSSNNYGYTF
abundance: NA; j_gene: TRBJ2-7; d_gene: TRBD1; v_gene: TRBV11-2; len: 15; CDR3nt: TGTGCCAGCATCCGATCCGGGACAGGGGTCGGCGAGCAGTACTTC; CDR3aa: CASIRSGTGVGEQYF
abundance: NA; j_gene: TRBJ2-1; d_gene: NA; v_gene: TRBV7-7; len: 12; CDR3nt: TGTGCTAGCAGCCCACTAGACAATGAGCAGTTCTTC; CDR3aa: CASSPLDNEQFF
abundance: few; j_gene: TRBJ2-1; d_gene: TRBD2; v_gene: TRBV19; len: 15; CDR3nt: TGTGCCAGTAGTTTAGCGGGGGGCGCCTACAATGAGCAGTTCTTC; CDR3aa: CASSLAGGAYNEQFF
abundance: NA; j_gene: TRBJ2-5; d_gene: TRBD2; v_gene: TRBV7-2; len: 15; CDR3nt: TGTGCCAGCAGCTTAGTCGGGGGGTACCAAGAGACCCAGTACTTC; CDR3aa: CASSLVGGYQETQYF
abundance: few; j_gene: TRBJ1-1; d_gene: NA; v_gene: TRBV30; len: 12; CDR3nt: TGTGCCTGGACAGGGAGTGGAACTGAAGCTTTCTTT; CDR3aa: CAWTGSGTEAFF
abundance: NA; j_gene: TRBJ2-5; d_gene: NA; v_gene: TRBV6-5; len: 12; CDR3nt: TGTGCCAGCAGTTCTCCCCAAGAGACCCAGTACTTC; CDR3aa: CASSSPQETQYF
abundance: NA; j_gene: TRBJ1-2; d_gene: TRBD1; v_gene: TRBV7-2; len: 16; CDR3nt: TGTGCCAGCAGCCTATCGCCGGGACAGGGGGTTCGTGGCTACACCTTC; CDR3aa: CASSLSPGQGVRGYTF
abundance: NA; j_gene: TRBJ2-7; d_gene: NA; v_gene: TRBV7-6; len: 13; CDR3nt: TGTGCCAGCAGCCCCCAGTGGGTCTCCGAGCAGTACTTC; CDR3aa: CASSPQWVSEQYF
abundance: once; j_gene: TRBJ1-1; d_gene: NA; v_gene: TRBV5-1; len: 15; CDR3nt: TGCGCCAGCAGCTTAAGTACCCCATTGAACACTGAAGCTTTCTTT; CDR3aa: CASSLSTPLNTEAFF
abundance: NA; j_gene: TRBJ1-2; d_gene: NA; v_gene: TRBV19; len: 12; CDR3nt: TGTGCCAGTAGTATACCGGGGGCTGGCTACACCTTC; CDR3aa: CASSIPGAGYTF
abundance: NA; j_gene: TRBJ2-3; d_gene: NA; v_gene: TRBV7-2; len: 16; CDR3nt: TGTGCCAGCAGCTTCCGTTACGCGGGGAGCACAGATACGCAGTATTTT; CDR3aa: CASSFRYAGSTDTQYF
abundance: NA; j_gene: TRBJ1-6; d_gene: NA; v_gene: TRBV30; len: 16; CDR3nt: TGTGCCTGGAGTGGGGGACTCACTAGCAATAATTCACCCCTCCACTTT; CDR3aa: CAWSGGLTSNNSPLHF
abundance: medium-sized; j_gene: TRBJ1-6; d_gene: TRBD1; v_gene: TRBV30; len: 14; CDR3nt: TGTGCCTGGAGCGCGGGACAGGGTAGTTCACCCCTCCACTTT; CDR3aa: CAWSAGQGSSPLHF
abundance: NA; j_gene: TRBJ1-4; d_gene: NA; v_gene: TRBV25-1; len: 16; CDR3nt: TGTGCCAGCAGTGGCCCCCGGGACATAATGGAGGGAAAACTGTTTTTT; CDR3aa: CASSGPRDIMEGKLFF
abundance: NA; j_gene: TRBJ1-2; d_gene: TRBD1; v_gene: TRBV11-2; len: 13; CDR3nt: TGTGCCAGCAGCTTAGGAGGGGGCAGTGGCTACACCTTC; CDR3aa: CASSLGGGSGYTF
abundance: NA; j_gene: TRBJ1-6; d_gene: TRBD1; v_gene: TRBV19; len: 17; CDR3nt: TGTGCCAGTAGTATTAGGACAGGGAGCTCCTATAATTCACCCCTCCACTTT; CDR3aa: CASSIRTGSSYNSPLHF
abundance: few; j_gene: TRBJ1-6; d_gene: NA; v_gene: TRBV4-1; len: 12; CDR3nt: TGCGCCAGCCGGGCCCCTAATTCACCCCTCCACTTT; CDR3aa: CASRAPNSPLHF
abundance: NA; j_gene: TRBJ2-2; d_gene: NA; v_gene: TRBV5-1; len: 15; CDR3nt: TGCGCCAGCAGCCCGACGTCGCGGAACACCGGGGAGCTGTTTTTT; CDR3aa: CASSPTSRNTGELFF
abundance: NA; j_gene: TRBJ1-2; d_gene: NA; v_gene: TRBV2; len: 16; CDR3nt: TGTGCCAGCAGTGAAATTCGTCCCAAAGCTAACTATGGCTACACCTTC; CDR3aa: CASSEIRPKANYGYTF
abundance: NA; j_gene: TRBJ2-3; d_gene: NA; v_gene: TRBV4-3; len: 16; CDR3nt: TGCGCCAGCAGCCAGAAGTGGGACATCCCCACAGATACGCAGTATTTT; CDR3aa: CASSQKWDIPTDTQYF
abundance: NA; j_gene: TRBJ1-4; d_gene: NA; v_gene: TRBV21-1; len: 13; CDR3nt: TGTGCCAGCAGCAAAGCGAGGGGTGAAAAACTGTTTTTT; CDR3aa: CASSKARGEKLFF